The rows below give T cell receptor beta chains drawn from one sample of a study of cytomegalovirus exposure and HLA in healthy donors. Some clones are missing from TCRdb's copy, which holds only in-frame ones; the method was immunoSEQ multiplex PCR. The sample records about 200,000 clones, around 70% being singletons. Sequencing was carried out using PBMCs. The receptors shown here come from a man aged 35 to 55 in good health and CMV-seropositive. The CDR3 runs from the conserved cysteine through the conserved F or W. A D gene is named only where the DNA matches it firmly. Clone size is not always given. Where it is, it says once, few, many or a class for expanded clones.

clone size,J gene,D gene,V gene,CDR3 DNA,CDR3 protein
-,TRBJ2-7,TRBD1,TRBV29-1,TGCAGCGTTGAAGGACAGGGGGAATACGAGCAGTACTTC,CSVEGQGEYEQYF
-,TRBJ1-2,-,TRBV7-8,TGTGCCAGCAGCTCGAATAGCGGGTGGGGTAACTATGGCTACACCTTC,CASSSNSGWGNYGYTF
-,TRBJ2-3,-,TRBV2,TGTGCCAGCAGGGCCCCGGGAGGCGGGGGCCTTAGCACAGATACGCAGTATTTT,CASRAPGGGGLSTDTQYF
-,TRBJ2-7,-,TRBV15,TGTGCCACCAGCAGGGCAGGGGTTAATAGGCAGTACTTC,CATSRAGVNRQYF
few,TRBJ2-6,-,TRBV19,TGTGCCAGTAGTGCAAACAGGGCCGCTGGGGCCAACGTCCTGACTTTC,CASSANRAAGANVLTF
-,TRBJ2-1,TRBD1,TRBV9,TGTGCCAGCAGGCCCACCGGGACAGATCTCAATGAGCAGTTCTTC,CASRPTGTDLNEQFF
-,TRBJ2-3,-,TRBV28,TGTGCCAGCAGTCTCGGCGGGGATGCCTATAGCACAGATACGCAGTATTTT,CASSLGGDAYSTDTQYF
-,TRBJ2-7,TRBD1,TRBV7-9,TGTGCCAGCAGCCCGGGACAGGGGTCTCCCGAGCAGTACTTC,CASSPGQGSPEQYF
-,TRBJ1-1,-,TRBV5-1,TGCGCCAGCAGCCCGACTCGGGACTTCGGCGAAGCTTTCTTT,CASSPTRDFGEAFF
-,TRBJ2-7,TRBD1,TRBV6-5,TGTGCCACCCGCGGGACAGGGAGGGCCGAGCAGTACTTC,CATRGTGRAEQYF
-,TRBJ2-2,TRBD2,TRBV12-5,TGTGCTAGTGGTTTGGAACTAGCGGGGGGCTGGGGGGAGCTGTTTTTT,CASGLELAGGWGELFF
-,TRBJ1-4,TRBD1,TRBV9,TGTGCCAGCAGCGGACAGGGGGCGATTGGAAAACTGTTTTTT,CASSGQGAIGKLFF
-,TRBJ1-1,-,TRBV11-2,TGTGCCAGCAGCCCTGTCTCGGGGTATGAAGCTTTCTTT,CASSPVSGYEAFF
once,TRBJ2-5,-,TRBV9,TGTGCCAGCAGCCCCCTTGGGCAGGGACAAGAGACCCAGTACTTC,CASSPLGQGQETQYF
-,TRBJ1-2,-,TRBV5-1,TGCGCCAGCAGCTTGGACCCGGGGAACTATGGCTACACCTTC,CASSLDPGNYGYTF
few,TRBJ1-2,-,TRBV20-1,TGCAGTGCTAGGGACACCACCGGCTACACCTTC,CSARDTTGYTF
-,TRBJ2-7,TRBD1,TRBV7-3,TGTGCCAGCAGCTCCGGACAGGGATTCCCTGGCGAGCAGTACTTC,CASSSGQGFPGEQYF
few,TRBJ1-5,-,TRBV15,TGTGCCACCAGCAGAGGGGGCCAGGGGAGGGGACAGCCCCAGCATTTT,CATSRGGQGRGQPQHF
few,TRBJ2-2,TRBD2,TRBV15,TGTGCCACCAGCAGACCTCCTCTTCGGGGGGTTTCGGGCACCGGGGAGCTGTTTTTT,CATSRPPLRGVSGTGELFF
few,TRBJ1-2,-,TRBV7-3,TGTGCCAGCAGCTTATTAGGGGCAGGGGGCTACACCTTC,CASSLLGAGGYTF
-,TRBJ2-7,-,TRBV7-6,TGTGCCAGCAGCTTAGGGACCGGGAACTCCTACGAGCAGTACTTC,CASSLGTGNSYEQYF
-,TRBJ1-2,TRBD1,TRBV7-2,TGTGCCAGCAGCGCGACCGGGACAGTCTATGGCTACACCTTC,CASSATGTVYGYTF
-,TRBJ2-4,-,TRBV6-5,TGTGCCAGCAGCGGCGGGAAAGCCAAAAACATTCAGTACTTC,CASSGGKAKNIQYF
-,TRBJ1-1,-,TRBV6-5,TGTGCCAGCAGTTACAGAGTGAACACTGAAGCTTTCTTT,CASSYRVNTEAFF
-,TRBJ1-2,-,TRBV6-5,TGTGCCAGCAGTTACTCGACAGGAAACTATGGCTACACCTTC,CASSYSTGNYGYTF
-,TRBJ2-5,-,TRBV4-1,TGCGCCAGCAGCCCTCAGTACCAAGAGACCCAGTACTTC,CASSPQYQETQYF
-,TRBJ1-2,-,TRBV6-6,TGTGCCAGCAGTTACTCGAGGGGGGGTTATGGCTACACCTTC,CASSYSRGGYGYTF
few,TRBJ2-1,TRBD2,TRBV9,TGTGCCAGCAGCCTTAGCGGGGGGGAACACAATGAGCAGTTCTTC,CASSLSGGEHNEQFF
-,TRBJ1-3,TRBD1,TRBV5-1,TGCGCCAGCAGACCGGGACAGCTTGGAAACACCATATATTTT,CASRPGQLGNTIYF
-,TRBJ1-4,TRBD1,TRBV5-4,TGTGCCAGCAGCCCGGAAGGACAGGGAGGAGAAAAACTGTTTTTT,CASSPEGQGGEKLFF
-,TRBJ2-7,-,TRBV10-3,TGTGCCATCAGTACCTCCCACCCGGGCGAGCAGTACTTC,CAISTSHPGEQYF
-,TRBJ1-2,-,TRBV19,TGTGCCAGTAGAGACACCGACGACTATGGCTACACCTTC,CASRDTDDYGYTF